The T cell receptor (beta chain) under discussion was sequenced for a study of CD8 T cell repertoires and HIV-1 epitope variants. The count of this clone is one. Its antigen remains unidentified. The CDR3 loop spans 15 amino acids. The ends were cut back, 5 bases at V and 4 bases at J, with 17 bases in the middle. Germline V gives CDR1 SGHNT, CDR2 YENEEA. Here immunoSEQ multiplex PCR was the method, and the copy in TCRdb shows in-frame clones only, minus some. The profile shows roughly 4,200 clones, about 64% of them singletons. Source material: cultured CD8+ T cells derived from PBMCs. The chain couples TRBV11-3 to TRBJ2-5, with a tentative D call TRBD1 (5 bases). The receptor comes from a male donor with HIV. In DNA, the CDR3 is TGTGCCAGCAGCCAAACCACAGGTTCTACAGAGACCCAGTACTTC. Encoded protein: CASSQTTGSTETQYF.